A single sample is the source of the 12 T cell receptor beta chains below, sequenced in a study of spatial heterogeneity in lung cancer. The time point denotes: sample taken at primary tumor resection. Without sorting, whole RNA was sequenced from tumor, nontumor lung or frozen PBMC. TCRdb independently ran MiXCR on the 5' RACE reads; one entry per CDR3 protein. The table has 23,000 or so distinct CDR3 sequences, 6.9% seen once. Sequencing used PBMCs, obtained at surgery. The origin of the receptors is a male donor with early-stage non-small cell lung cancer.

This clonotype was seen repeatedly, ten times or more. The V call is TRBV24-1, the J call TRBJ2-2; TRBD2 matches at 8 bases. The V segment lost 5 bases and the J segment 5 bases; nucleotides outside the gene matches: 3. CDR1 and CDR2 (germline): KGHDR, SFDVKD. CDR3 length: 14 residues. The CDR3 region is CATSVSGSTGELFF. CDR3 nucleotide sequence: TGTGCCACCAGTGTGAGCGGGAGTACCGGGGAGCTGTTTTTT.

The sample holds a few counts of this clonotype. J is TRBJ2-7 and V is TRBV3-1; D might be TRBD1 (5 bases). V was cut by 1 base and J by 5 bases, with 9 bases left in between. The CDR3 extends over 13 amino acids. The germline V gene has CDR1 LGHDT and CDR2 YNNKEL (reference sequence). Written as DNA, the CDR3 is TGTGCCAGCAGCCAAGTGCAGGGCGACGAGCAGTACTTC. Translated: CASSQVQGDEQYF.

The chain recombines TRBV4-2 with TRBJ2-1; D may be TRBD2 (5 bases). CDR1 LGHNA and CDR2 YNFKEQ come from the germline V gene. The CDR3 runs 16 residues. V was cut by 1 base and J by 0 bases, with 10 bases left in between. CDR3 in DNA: TGTGCCAGCAGCCAAGTATCCGGGAACTCCTACAATGAGCAGTTCTTC. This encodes CASSQVSGNSYNEQFF.

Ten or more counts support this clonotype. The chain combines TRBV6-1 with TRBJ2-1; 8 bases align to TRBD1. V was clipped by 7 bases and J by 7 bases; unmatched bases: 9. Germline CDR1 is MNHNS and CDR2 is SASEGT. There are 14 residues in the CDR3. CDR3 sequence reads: CASNRQGSVNEQFF. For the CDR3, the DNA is TGTGCCAGCAACCGACAGGGGTCGGTGAATGAGCAGTTCTTC.

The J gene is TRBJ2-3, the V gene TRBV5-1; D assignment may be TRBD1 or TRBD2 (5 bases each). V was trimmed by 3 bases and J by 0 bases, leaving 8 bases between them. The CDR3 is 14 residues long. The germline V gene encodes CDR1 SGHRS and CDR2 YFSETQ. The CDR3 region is CASSSRDSTDTQYF. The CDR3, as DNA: TGCGCCAGCAGCTCCCGGGACAGCACAGATACGCAGTATTTT.

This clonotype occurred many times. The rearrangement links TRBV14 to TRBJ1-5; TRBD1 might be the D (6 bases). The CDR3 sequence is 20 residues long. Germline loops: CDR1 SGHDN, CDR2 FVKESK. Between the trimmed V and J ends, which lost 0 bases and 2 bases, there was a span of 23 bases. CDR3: CASSQDQAGRQGRGNQPQHF. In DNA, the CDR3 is TGTGCCAGCAGCCAAGATCAGGCAGGGCGTCAGGGGCGAGGCAATCAGCCCCAGCATTTT.

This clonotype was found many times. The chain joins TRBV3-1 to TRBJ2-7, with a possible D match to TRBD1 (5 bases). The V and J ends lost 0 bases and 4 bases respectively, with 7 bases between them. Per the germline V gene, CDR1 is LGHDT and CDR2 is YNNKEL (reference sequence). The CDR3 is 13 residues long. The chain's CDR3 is CASSQEGHYEQYF. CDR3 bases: TGTGCCAGCAGCCAAGAAGGACATTACGAGCAGTACTTC.

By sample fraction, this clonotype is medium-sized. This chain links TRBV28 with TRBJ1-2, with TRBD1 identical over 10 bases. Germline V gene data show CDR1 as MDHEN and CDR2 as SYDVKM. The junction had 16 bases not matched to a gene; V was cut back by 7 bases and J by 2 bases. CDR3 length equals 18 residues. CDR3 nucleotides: TGTGCCAGCATCATGGCCGGGACAGGGGCTGCGTGGAACTATGGCTACACCTTC. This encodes CASIMAGTGAAWNYGYTF.

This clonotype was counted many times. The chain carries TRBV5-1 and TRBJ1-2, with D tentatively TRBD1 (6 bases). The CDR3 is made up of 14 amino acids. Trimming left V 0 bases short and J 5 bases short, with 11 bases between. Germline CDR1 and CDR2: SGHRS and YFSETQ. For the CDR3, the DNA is TGCGCCAGCAGCTTGGCCCTAGGACAGTATGGCTACACCTTC. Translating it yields CASSLALGQYGYTF.

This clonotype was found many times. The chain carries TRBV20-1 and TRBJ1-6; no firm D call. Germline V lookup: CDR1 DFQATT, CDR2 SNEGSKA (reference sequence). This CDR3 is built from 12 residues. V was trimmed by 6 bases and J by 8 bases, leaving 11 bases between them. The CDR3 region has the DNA TGCAGTGCAGGTCTGGCGGATTCACCCCTCCACTTT. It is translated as CSAGLADSPLHF.

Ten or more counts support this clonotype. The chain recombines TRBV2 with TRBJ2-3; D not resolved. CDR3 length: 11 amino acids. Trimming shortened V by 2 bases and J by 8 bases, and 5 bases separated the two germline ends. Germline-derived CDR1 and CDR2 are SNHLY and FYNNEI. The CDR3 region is CASSEYGTQYF. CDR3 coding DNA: TGTGCCAGCAGTGAATATGGTACGCAGTATTTT.

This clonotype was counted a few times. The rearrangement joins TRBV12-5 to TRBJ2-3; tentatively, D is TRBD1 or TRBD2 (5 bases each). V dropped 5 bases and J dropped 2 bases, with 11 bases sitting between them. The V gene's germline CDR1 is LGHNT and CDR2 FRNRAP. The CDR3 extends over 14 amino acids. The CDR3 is CASGAGTTTDTQYF. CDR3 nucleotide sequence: TGTGCTAGTGGTGCTGGGACCACCACAGATACGCAGTATTTT.